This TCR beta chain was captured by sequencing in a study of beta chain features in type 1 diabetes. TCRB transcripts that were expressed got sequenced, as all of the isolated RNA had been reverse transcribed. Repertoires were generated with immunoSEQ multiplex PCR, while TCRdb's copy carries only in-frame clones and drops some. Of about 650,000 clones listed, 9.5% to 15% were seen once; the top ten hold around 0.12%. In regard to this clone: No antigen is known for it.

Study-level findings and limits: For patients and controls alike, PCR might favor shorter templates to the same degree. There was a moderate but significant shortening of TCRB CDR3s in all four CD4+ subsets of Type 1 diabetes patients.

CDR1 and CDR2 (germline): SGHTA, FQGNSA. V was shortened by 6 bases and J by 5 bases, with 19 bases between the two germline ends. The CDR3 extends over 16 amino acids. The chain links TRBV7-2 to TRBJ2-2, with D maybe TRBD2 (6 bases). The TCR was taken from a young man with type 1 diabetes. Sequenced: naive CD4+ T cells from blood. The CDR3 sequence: CASSRVGGRETGELFF. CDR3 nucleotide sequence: TGTGCCAGCAGTCGCGTCGGGGGAAGAGAGACCGGGGAGCTGTTTTTT.